This T cell receptor beta chain was retrieved from a study of blood T cell repertoires in COVID-19. At the level of the study: Sources were T cells, B-cell-depleted T cells, or PBMCs; the material itself was cDNA or gDNA.

In the original analysis: Reference gene primer amplification yielded estimated nucleated cell counts. Method: immunoSEQ multiplex PCR; TCRdb's copy keeps in-frame clones and lacks some. V and J calls and clone size are copied from that table; D and trimming were computed from the DNA. The data show hundreds of thousands of clones, 85% to 90% seen once. Germline V CDR1 and CDR2: PRHDT, FYEKMQ (reference sequence). The CDR3 sequence is 15 residues long. The V segment lost 1 base and the J segment 3 bases; nucleotides outside the gene matches: 5. The rearrangement joins TRBV13 to TRBJ2-5; 7 nucleotides align to TRBD1. Sequenced input: peripheral blood. The TCR originated in a woman aged 25-40 years with acute or convalescent COVID-19. CDR3 sequence reads: CASSLEGALEETQYF. The CDR3 coding sequence is TGTGCCAGCAGCTTAGAGGGGGCGTTAGAAGAGACCCAGTACTTC.